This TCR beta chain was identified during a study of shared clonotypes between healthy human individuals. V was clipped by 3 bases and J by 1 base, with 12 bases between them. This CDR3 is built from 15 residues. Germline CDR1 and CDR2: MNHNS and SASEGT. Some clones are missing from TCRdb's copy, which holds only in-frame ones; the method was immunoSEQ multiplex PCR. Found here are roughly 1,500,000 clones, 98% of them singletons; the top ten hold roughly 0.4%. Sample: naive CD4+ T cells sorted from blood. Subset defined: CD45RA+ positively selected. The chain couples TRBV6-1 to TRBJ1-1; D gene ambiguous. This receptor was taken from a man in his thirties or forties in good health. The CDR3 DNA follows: TGTGCCAGCAGTGAGTTGGCGATCCGGAACACTGAAGCTTTCTTT. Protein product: CASSELAIRNTEAFF.